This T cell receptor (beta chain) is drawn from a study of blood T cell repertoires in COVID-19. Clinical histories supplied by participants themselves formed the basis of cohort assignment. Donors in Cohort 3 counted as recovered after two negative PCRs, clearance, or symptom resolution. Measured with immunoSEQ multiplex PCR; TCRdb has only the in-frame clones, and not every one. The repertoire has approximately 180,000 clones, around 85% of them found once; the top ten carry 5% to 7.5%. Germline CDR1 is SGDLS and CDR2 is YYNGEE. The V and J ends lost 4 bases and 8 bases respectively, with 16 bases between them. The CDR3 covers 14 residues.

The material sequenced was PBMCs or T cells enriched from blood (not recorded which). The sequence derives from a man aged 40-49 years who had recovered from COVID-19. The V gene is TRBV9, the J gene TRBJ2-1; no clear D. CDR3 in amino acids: CASSPAGDADEQFF. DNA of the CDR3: TGTGCCAGCAGCCCCGCTGGAGATGCGGATGAGCAGTTCTTC.